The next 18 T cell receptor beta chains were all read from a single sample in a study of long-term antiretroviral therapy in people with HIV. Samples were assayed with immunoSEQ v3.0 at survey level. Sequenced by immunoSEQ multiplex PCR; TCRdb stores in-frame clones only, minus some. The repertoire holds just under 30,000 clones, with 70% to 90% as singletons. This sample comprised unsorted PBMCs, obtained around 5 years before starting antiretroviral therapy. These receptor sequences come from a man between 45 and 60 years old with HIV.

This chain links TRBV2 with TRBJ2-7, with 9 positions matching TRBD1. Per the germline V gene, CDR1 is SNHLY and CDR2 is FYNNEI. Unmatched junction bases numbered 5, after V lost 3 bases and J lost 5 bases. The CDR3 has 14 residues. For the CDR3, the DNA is TGTGCCAGCAGTGAGGGACAGGGAGTGGACGAGCAGTACTTC. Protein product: CASSEGQGVDEQYF. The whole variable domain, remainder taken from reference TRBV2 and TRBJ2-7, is EPEVTQTPSHQVTQMGQEVILRCVPISNHLYFYWYRQILGQKVEFLVSFYNNEISEKSEIFDDQFSVERPDGSNFTLKIRSTKLEDSAMYFCASSEGQGVDEQYFGPGTRLTVT.

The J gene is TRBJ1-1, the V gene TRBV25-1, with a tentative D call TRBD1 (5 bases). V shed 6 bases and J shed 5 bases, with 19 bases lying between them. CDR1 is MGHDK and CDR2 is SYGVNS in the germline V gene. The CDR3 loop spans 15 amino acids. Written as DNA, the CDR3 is TGTGCCAGCAGGAGGGGTCTGGGGACTGGGACTGAAGCTTTCTTT. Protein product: CASRRGLGTGTEAFF.

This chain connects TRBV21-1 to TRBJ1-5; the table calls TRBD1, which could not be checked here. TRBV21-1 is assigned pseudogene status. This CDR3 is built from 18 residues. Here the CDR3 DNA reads TGTGCCAGCAGAACCCGGGAATCGACAGGGCAGGGTCACCAGCCCCAGCATTTT. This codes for CASRTRESTGQGHQPQHF.

CDR3 bases: TGTGCCAGCAGCCCCGGACAGGCGGCCACACCCCTCCACTTT. It is translated as CASSPGQAATPLHF. V is TRBV7-9 and J is TRBJ1-6, with 7 bases that match TRBD1. This CDR3 region has 14 residues. V lost 5 bases and J lost 11; bases outside the gene matches: 9. Germline lookup yields CDR1 SEHNR and CDR2 FQNEAQ (reference sequence).

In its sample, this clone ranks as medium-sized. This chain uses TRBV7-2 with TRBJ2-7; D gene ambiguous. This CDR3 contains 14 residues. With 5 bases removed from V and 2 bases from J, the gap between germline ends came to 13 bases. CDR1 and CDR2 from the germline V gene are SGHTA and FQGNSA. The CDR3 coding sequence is TGTGCCAGCAGCGCATTGGGTCCCCCCTACGAGCAGTACTTC. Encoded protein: CASSALGPPYEQYF. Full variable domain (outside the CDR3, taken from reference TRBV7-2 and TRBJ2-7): GAGVSQSPSNKVTEKGKDVELRCDPISGHTALYWYRQSLGQGLEFLIYFQGNSAPDKSGLPSDRFSAERTGGSVSTLTIQRTQQEDSAVYLCASSALGPPYEQYFGPGTRLTVT.

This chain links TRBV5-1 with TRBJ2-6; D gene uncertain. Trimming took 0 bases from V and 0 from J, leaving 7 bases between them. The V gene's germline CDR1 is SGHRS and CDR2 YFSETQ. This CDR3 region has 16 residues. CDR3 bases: TGCGCCAGCAGCTTGGTTCCAACCTCTGGGGCCAACGTCCTGACTTTC. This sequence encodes CASSLVPTSGANVLTF.

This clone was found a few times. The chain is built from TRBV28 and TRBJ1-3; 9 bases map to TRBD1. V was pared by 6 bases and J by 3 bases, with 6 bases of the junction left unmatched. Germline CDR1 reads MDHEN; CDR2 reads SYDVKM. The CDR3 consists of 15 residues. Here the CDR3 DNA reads TGTGCCAGCAGCCCACAGGGGGCCGGTGGAAACACCATATATTTT. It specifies CASSPQGAGGNTIYF.

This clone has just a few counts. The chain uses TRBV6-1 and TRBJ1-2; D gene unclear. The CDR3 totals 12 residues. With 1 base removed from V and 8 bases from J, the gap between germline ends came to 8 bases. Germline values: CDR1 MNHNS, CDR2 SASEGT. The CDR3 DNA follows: TGTGCCAGCAGTGAAGGCGCTGGAGGCTACACCTTC. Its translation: CASSEGAGGYTF.

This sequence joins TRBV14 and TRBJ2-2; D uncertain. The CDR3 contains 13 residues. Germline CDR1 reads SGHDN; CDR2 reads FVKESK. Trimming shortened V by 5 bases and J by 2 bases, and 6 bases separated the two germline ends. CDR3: CASSAFNTGELFF. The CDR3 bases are TGTGCCAGCAGCGCTTTTAACACCGGGGAGCTGTTTTTT.

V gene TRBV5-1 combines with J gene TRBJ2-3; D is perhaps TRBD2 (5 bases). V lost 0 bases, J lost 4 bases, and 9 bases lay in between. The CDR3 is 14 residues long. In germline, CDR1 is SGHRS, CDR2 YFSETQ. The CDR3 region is CASSLVGVSDTQYF. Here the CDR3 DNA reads TGCGCCAGCAGCTTGGTCGGGGTGTCAGATACGCAGTATTTT. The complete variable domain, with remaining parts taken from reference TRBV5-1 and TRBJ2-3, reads KAGVTQTPRYLIKTRGQQVTLSCSPISGHRSVSWYQQTPGQGLQFLFEYFSETQRNKGNFPGRFSGRQFSNSRSEMNVSTLELGDSALYLCASSLVGVSDTQYFGPGTRLTVL.

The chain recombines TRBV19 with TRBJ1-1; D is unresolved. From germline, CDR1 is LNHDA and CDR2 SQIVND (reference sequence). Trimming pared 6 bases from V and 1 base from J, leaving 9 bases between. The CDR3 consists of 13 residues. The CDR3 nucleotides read TGTGCCAGTAGGCGAGGAACGAACACTGAAGCTTTCTTT. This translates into CASRRGTNTEAFF. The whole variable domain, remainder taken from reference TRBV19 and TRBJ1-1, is DGGITQSPKYLFRKEGQNVTLSCEQNLNHDAMYWYRQDPGQGLRLIYYSQIVNDFQKGDIAEGYSVSREKKESFPLTVTSAQKNPTAFYLCASRRGTNTEAFFGQGTRLTVV.

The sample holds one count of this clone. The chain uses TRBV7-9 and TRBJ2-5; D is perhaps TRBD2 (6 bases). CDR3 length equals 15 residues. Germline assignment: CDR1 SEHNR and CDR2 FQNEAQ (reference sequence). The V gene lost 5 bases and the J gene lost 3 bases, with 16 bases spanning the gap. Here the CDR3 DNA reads TGTGCCAGCAGCCCCTTTCGGTCGGGAGAAGAGACCCAGTACTTC. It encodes CASSPFRSGEETQYF. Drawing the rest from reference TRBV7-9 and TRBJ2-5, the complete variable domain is DTGVSQNPRHKITKRGQNVTFRCDPISEHNRLYWYRQTLGQGPEFLTYFQNEAQLEKSRLLSDRFSAERPKGSFSTLEIQRTEQGDSAMYLCASSPFRSGEETQYFGPGTRLLVL.

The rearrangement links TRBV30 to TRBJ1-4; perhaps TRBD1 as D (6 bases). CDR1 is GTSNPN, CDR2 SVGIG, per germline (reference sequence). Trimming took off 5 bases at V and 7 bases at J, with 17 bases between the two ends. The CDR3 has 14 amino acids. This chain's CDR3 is CAWDSGQRVEKLFF. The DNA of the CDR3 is TGTGCCTGGGATTCGGGACAAAGGGTTGAAAAACTGTTTTTT.

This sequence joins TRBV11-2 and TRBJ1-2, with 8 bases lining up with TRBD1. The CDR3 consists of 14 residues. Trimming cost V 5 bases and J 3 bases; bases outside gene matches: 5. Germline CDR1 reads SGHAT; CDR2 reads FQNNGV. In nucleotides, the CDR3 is TGTGCCAGCAGCCCACAGACAGGGGACTATGGCTACACCTTC. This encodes CASSPQTGDYGYTF.

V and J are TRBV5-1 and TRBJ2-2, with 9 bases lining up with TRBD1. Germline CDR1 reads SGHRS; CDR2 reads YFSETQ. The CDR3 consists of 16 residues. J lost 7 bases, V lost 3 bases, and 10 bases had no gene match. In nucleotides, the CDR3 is TGCGCCAGCAGCTCACCGGGACAGGGTGAAATCGGGGAGCTGTTTTTT. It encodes CASSSPGQGEIGELFF.

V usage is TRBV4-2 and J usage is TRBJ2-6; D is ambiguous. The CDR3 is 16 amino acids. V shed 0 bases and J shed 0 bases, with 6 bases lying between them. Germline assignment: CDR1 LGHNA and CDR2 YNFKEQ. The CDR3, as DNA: TGTGCCAGCAGCCAAGATGCGGACTCTGGGGCCAACGTCCTGACTTTC. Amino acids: CASSQDADSGANVLTF.

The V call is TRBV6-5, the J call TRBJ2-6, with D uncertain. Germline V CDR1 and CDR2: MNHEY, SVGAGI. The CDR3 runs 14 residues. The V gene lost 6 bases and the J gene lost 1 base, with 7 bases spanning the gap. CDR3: CASRSPSGANVLTF. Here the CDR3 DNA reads TGTGCCAGCAGATCCCCGTCTGGGGCCAACGTCCTGACTTTC.

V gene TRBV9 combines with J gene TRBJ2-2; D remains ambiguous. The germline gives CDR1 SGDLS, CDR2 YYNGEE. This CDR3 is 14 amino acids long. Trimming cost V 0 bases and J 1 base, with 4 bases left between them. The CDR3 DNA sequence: TGTGCCAGCAGCGTAGACGGGAACACCGGGGAGCTGTTTTTT. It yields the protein CASSVDGNTGELFF.